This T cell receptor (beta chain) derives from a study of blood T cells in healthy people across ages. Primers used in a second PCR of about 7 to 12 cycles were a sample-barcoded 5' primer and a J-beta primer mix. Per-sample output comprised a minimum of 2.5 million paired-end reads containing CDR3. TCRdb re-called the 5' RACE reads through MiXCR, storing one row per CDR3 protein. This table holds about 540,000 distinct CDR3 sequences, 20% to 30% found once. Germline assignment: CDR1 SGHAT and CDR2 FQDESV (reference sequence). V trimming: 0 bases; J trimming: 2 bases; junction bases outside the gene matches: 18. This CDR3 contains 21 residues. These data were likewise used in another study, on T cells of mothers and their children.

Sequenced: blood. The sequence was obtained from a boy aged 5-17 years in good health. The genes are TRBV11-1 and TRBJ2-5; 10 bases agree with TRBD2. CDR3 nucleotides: TGTGCCAGCAGCTTAGCGAAGGCGGCTAGCGGGAGACACAGGCTGCAAGAGACCCAGTACTTC. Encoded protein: CASSLAKAASGRHRLQETQYF.